This entry describes one T cell receptor beta chain. Its cognate antigen has yet to be identified. Per-nucleotide qualities are absent, and no much larger clonotype sits a single base away. This sample was included in a study of cytomegalovirus exposure and HLA in healthy donors (dated by TCRdb to the late 2010s). Regarding the study in general: According to a later analysis, one platform produced both the roughly 110 validation repertoires and the roughly 650 repertoires of the first cohort. The aim of the study was to test whether cataloging public T cell receptors could identify signatures of past pathogen exposure. A separate validation cohort of about 110 different subjects was used in addition to the roughly 700-subject first cohort. The study combined high-throughput TCR immunosequencing, statistical association of individual TCRs with disease status, and machine learning to predict cytomegalovirus infection status. The paper as a whole reports these results and caveats: In a later analysis, TCRs clustered in the first cohort were found to also tend to co-occur in the 120 or so validation repertoires, with 85% to 95% of cluster scores above 0. The study listed 164 TCR beta chains as associated with cytomegalovirus. The authors suggested that the approach could potentially be extended to other disease states and immunological phenotypes. A later analysis lacked HLA typing for the validation cohort, so it scored co-occurrence in that cohort across all 120 repertoires. While some public TCRs were present in many individuals, most TCR sequences turned up only very rarely across donors. In both the original and validation cohorts, the classifier was reported to diagnose cytomegalovirus status with high specificity and sensitivity. In vitro tests confirmed that a few of the cytomegalovirus-associated TCR beta chains recognize cytomegalovirus antigens.

Including cysteine and phenylalanine, the CDR3 has 17 amino acids. Just CDR3 DNA is preserved here, 51 bases in frame from base 1. CDR1 and CDR2 (SGHDT, YYEEEE) derive from the germline V gene. Unmatched junction bases come to 16, with V trimmed by 3 bases and J by 8 bases. Separate from the approximately 670-subject first cohort, the validation cohort of about 120 subjects was the group to which the donors belonged. The protocol used for the library was the immunoSEQ multiplex PCR assay. On the study's bioinformatics: To diagnose cytomegalovirus status from the catalog of TCR beta chain sequences, a statistical classification framework was built. TCRdb stores this immuneACCESS table with in-frame sequences only. Part of the clones is absent; in the studies checked, under half of the shortfall reflects unresolved V genes, and no reason is known for the rest. V, J and clone size are taken as reported in that table, and D and trimming were inferred from the DNA itself. Present in this sample are over 85,000 clones, approximately 93% of which were seen just once. The leading ten clones occupy approximately 1% of the sample.

Material for sequencing was PBMCs. The receptor comes from a woman in her 30s in good health and CMV-seropositive. This receptor chain uses TRBV5-6 and TRBJ2-1; 8 central bases correspond to TRBD1. CDR3 reads: CASSYPGGHTNPHEQFF. The DNA reads as follows: TGTGCCAGCAGCTACCCAGGGGGCCATACCAACCCCCATGAGCAGTTCTTC.